This is a list of T cell receptor beta chains from one sample in a study. One entry per CDR3 protein, called by TCRdb with MiXCR from the 5' RACE reads. Among 30,000 or so distinct CDR3 sequences listed, roughly a quarter were seen once. The sample consisted of memory CD4+ T cells sorted from blood. The receptors stem from a female donor with breast cancer. The CDR3 runs from the conserved cysteine through the conserved F or W. A D gene is named only where the DNA matches it firmly. Clone size is given for some rows only: seen once, a few or many times, or a class if the clone is expanded.

V gene	clone size	D gene	J gene	CDR3 protein	CDR3 DNA
TRBV4-1	few	-	TRBJ2-7	CASSEGRSAAYEQYF	TGCGCCAGCAGCGAAGGACGGAGCGCGGCCTACGAGCAGTACTTC
TRBV6-5	medium-sized	-	TRBJ1-1	CASRLGNTEAFF	TGTGCCAGCAGGTTGGGCAACACTGAAGCTTTCTTT
TRBV29-1	few	-	TRBJ1-1	CSVGDRKGMDTEAFF	TGCAGCGTTGGCGACAGGAAGGGTATGGACACTGAAGCTTTCTTT
TRBV9	-	-	TRBJ2-2	CASSRGMNTGELFF	TGTGCCAGCTCCCGGGGTATGAACACCGGGGAGCTGTTTTTT
TRBV12-3/TRBV12-4	-	-	TRBJ2-5	CASSPDSLQETQYF	TGTGCCAGCAGTCCGGACAGTCTCCAAGAGACCCAGTACTTC
TRBV7-9	few	-	TRBJ1-1	CASIGPGDEEAFF	TGTGCCAGCATCGGACCGGGGGACGAAGAAGCTTTCTTT
TRBV12-3/TRBV12-4	-	-	TRBJ2-7	CASSSVSGEGFYEQYF	TGTGCCAGCAGTTCAGTTTCAGGGGAGGGGTTTTACGAGCAGTACTTC
TRBV28	many	TRBD2	TRBJ2-3	CASSLSPEPQRGTDTQYF	TGTGCCAGCAGTTTATCCCCCGAACCCCAGCGGGGGACAGATACGCAGTATTTT
TRBV4-1	many	TRBD2	TRBJ2-1	CASSPGLALNEQFF	TGCGCCAGCAGCCCGGGACTAGCGTTGAATGAGCAGTTCTTC
TRBV20-1	many	-	TRBJ2-3	CSALSRQAAGTDTQYF	TGCAGTGCTCTCTCGCGGCAAGCGGCGGGCACAGATACGCAGTATTTT
TRBV7-9	many	-	TRBJ1-1	CASSLEGRALNTEAFF	TGTGCCAGCAGCTTAGAAGGCAGGGCCTTGAACACTGAAGCTTTCTTT
TRBV7-8	-	-	TRBJ2-2	CATPPTVFLGDTGELFF	TGTGCCACTCCCCCTACAGTCTTCCTAGGGGACACCGGGGAGCTGTTTTTT
TRBV4-1	many	TRBD2	TRBJ2-1	CASSQSIAGGSNEQFF	TGCGCCAGCAGCCAATCCATAGCGGGGGGTTCCAATGAGCAGTTCTTC
TRBV4-3	many	-	TRBJ2-5	CASSQDGDDQETQYF	TGCGCCAGCAGCCAAGATGGGGACGATCAAGAGACCCAGTACTTC
TRBV7-6	-	-	TRBJ1-5	CASSVPRGPQHF	TGTGCCAGCAGCGTCCCCAGGGGGCCCCAGCATTTT
TRBV7-6	many	TRBD1	TRBJ1-4	CASSRDRVEEKLFF	TGTGCCAGCAGCCGTGACAGGGTGGAGGAAAAACTGTTTTTT
TRBV27	-	-	TRBJ2-1	CASGRGNNEQFF	TGTGCCAGCGGAAGGGGAAACAATGAGCAGTTCTTC
TRBV5-6	once	-	TRBJ1-5	CASSSTGSGQPQHF	TGTGCCAGCAGCTCTACAGGGTCGGGGCAGCCCCAGCATTTT
TRBV12-3/TRBV12-4	many	-	TRBJ1-1	CASSLGYTEAFF	TGTGCCAGCAGTTTAGGTTACACTGAAGCTTTCTTT
TRBV5-1	-	TRBD1	TRBJ2-7	CAGRGNTASNYEQYF	TGCGCCGGCAGGGGGAATACAGCCTCGAACTACGAGCAGTACTTC
TRBV6-2/TRBV6-3	few	-	TRBJ2-1	CASSYADEQFF	TGTGCCAGCAGTTACGCTGATGAGCAGTTCTTC
TRBV7-9	few	-	TRBJ1-6	CASSPGRTHSPLHF	TGTGCCAGCAGCCCAGGACGGACACATTCACCCCTCCACTTT
TRBV6-5	-	TRBD2	TRBJ2-3	CASSSPGLAGMLTIDTQYF	TGTGCCAGCAGTTCGCCGGGACTAGCGGGGATGCTGACGATTGATACGCAGTATTTT
TRBV24-1	-	TRBD2	TRBJ2-2	CATSDLAEANTGELFF	TGTGCCACCAGTGACCTAGCGGAGGCGAACACCGGGGAGCTGTTTTTT